The rows below give T cell receptor beta chains drawn from one sample of a study of shared clonotypes between healthy human individuals. Here immunoSEQ multiplex PCR was the method, and the copy in TCRdb shows in-frame clones only, minus some. The sample carries about 2 million clones, over 85% recorded once. Sample: naive CD8+ T cells sorted from blood. All receptors come from a man between 18 and 35 years old in good health. Both conserved end residues are part of each CDR3.

V,CDR3
TRBV30,CAWSETGLSGNTIYF
TRBV4-1,CASSQDRTSGRYEQYF
TRBV7-6,CASSSKPGQGAEGNQPQHF
TRBV9,CASSFGQANTEAFF
TRBV10-2,CASSEGTEKLFF
TRBV27,CASSAGQGPTYEQYF
TRBV4-1,CASSQEVPDHNSPLHF
TRBV6-6,CASSTSGLPHF
TRBV5-5,CASTFLGSAEGYTF
TRBV6-1,CASSEGLGTTEAFF